A selection of T cell receptor beta chains follows, all from one sample in a study of a mutant IDH1 vaccine in newly diagnosed glioma. These receptors' antigens are unknown. Only in-frame clones appear in the TCRdb table, and some are missing; sequencing was by immunoSEQ multiplex PCR. This table has more than 35,000 clones, about four fifths appearing once. The input for sequencing was PBMCs, taken from a glioma patient whose treatment included an IDH1 peptide vaccine. These receptors were obtained from a woman between 40 and 55 years old with glioma. Some clones in this sample may be carry-over from other donors' samples. The CDR3 runs from the conserved cysteine through the conserved F or W. Each record gives: clone size, J gene, D gene, V gene, CDR3 protein, CDR3 DNA. D genes are given only for firm matches. Clone size appears in some rows only: once, few, many, or a class for an expanded clone.

size: NA
J: TRBJ2-7
D: NA
V: TRBV2
CDR3: CAEGRDSYEQYF
DNA: TGTGCCGAGGGGCGGGACTCCTACGAGCAGTACTTC

size: NA
J: TRBJ2-7
D: TRBD2
V: TRBV4-1
CDR3: CASSQETSGRGYEQYF
DNA: TGCGCCAGCAGCCAAGAGACTAGCGGGAGAGGCTACGAGCAGTACTTC

size: NA
J: TRBJ2-7
D: NA
V: TRBV7-7
CDR3: CASSPGWDGSYEQYF
DNA: TGTGCTAGCAGCCCTGGGTGGGACGGGTCCTACGAGCAGTACTTC

size: few
J: TRBJ1-1
D: NA
V: TRBV7-9
CDR3: CASSLEVGGNTEAFF
DNA: TGTGCCAGCAGCTTAGAGGTCGGCGGGAACACTGAAGCTTTCTTT

size: NA
J: TRBJ1-2
D: TRBD1
V: TRBV29-1
CDR3: CSVEAPTGYGYTF
DNA: TGCAGCGTTGAAGCCCCGACAGGGTATGGCTACACCTTC

size: NA
J: TRBJ2-2
D: TRBD1
V: TRBV7-2
CDR3: CASSSQGYTGELFF
DNA: TGTGCCAGCAGCTCACAGGGGTACACCGGGGAGCTGTTTTTT

size: NA
J: TRBJ1-2
D: NA
V: TRBV2
CDR3: CASSVSSDHGGYGYTF
DNA: TGTGCCAGCAGTGTCTCCTCGGATCATGGGGGCTATGGCTACACCTTC

size: NA
J: TRBJ2-3
D: NA
V: TRBV5-4
CDR3: CASSSISDTQYF
DNA: TGTGCCAGCAGCTCCATATCAGATACGCAGTATTTT

size: NA
J: TRBJ2-6
D: TRBD1
V: TRBV6-4
CDR3: CASSGTGGSGANVLTF
DNA: TGTGCCAGCAGTGGGACAGGGGGCTCTGGGGCCAACGTCCTGACTTTC

size: NA
J: TRBJ1-2
D: NA
V: TRBV7-9
CDR3: CASSLTNNYGYTF
DNA: TGTGCCAGCAGCTTGACAAATAACTATGGCTACACCTTC

size: NA
J: TRBJ2-1
D: TRBD2
V: TRBV29-1
CDR3: CSDRLAGVEQFF
DNA: TGCAGCGATCGGCTAGCGGGAGTTGAGCAGTTCTTC

size: NA
J: TRBJ2-7
D: TRBD1
V: TRBV18
CDR3: CASSRGQLGTGGNEQYF
DNA: TGTGCCAGCTCACGGGGGCAGCTCGGGACAGGAGGGAACGAGCAGTACTTC

size: once
J: TRBJ2-3
D: NA
V: TRBV7-2
CDR3: CASSLQGAQYF
DNA: TGTGCCAGCAGCCTGCAGGGTGCGCAGTATTTT

size: NA
J: TRBJ1-1
D: NA
V: TRBV6-1
CDR3: CASSESGGVATEAFF
DNA: TGTGCCAGCAGTGAGTCCGGGGGGGTAGCCACTGAAGCTTTCTTT

size: NA
J: TRBJ1-2
D: NA
V: TRBV6-5
CDR3: CASSYSISGNNYGYTF
DNA: TGTGCCAGCAGTTACTCTATTTCGGGTAATAACTATGGCTACACCTTC

size: NA
J: TRBJ2-1
D: TRBD2
V: TRBV29-1
CDR3: CSVEAYRGASGSGESYNEQFF
DNA: TGCAGCGTTGAAGCCTACAGGGGAGCTAGCGGGAGTGGAGAATCCTACAATGAGCAGTTCTTC

size: NA
J: TRBJ2-7
D: TRBD2
V: TRBV29-1
CDR3: CSVYGGAFASYEQYF
DNA: TGCAGCGTTTACGGGGGGGCCTTCGCCTCCTACGAGCAGTACTTC

size: NA
J: TRBJ1-5
D: NA
V: TRBV5-5
CDR3: CASSPVRRNQPQHF
DNA: TGTGCCAGCAGTCCCGTCAGGCGTAATCAGCCCCAGCATTTT

size: few
J: TRBJ1-4
D: TRBD1
V: TRBV27
CDR3: CASSLGQGYREKLFF
DNA: TGTGCCAGCAGTTTAGGACAGGGGTATAGGGAAAAACTGTTTTTT

size: NA
J: TRBJ2-2
D: NA
V: TRBV5-1
CDR3: CASRIIPGHDTGELFF
DNA: TGCGCCAGCAGGATTATCCCGGGACACGATACCGGGGAGCTGTTTTTT

size: once
J: TRBJ2-5
D: NA
V: TRBV29-1
CDR3: CSVVKNQETQYF
DNA: TGCAGCGTTGTCAAGAACCAAGAGACCCAGTACTTC

size: NA
J: TRBJ1-3
D: TRBD1
V: TRBV27
CDR3: CASSLTGYGNTIYF
DNA: TGTGCCAGCAGTTTGACAGGGTATGGAAACACCATATATTTT

size: NA
J: TRBJ1-4
D: NA
V: TRBV5-5
CDR3: CASSPETGTTNEKLFF
DNA: TGTGCCAGCAGCCCGGAGACAGGAACAACTAATGAAAAACTGTTTTTT

size: NA
J: TRBJ2-3
D: NA
V: TRBV7-2
CDR3: CASSDTISTDTQYF
DNA: TGTGCCAGCAGCGATACCATTAGCACAGATACGCAGTATTTT

size: NA
J: TRBJ1-2
D: TRBD1
V: TRBV2
CDR3: CATPKQGSVDGYTF
DNA: TGTGCCACCCCAAAACAGGGGAGTGTTGATGGCTACACCTTC

size: NA
J: TRBJ2-5
D: NA
V: TRBV5-1
CDR3: CASSLEPGAREAQYF
DNA: TGCGCCAGCAGTTTGGAACCGGGGGCCCGGGAGGCCCAGTACTTC

size: once
J: TRBJ2-1
D: NA
V: TRBV29-1
CDR3: CSVRRGSYNEQFF
DNA: TGCAGCGTGAGAAGGGGGTCCTACAATGAGCAGTTCTTC

size: NA
J: TRBJ2-7
D: NA
V: TRBV5-1
CDR3: CASSPYMNSYEQYF
DNA: TGCGCCAGCAGCCCCTATATGAACTCCTACGAGCAGTACTTC

size: NA
J: TRBJ2-2
D: NA
V: TRBV9
CDR3: CASNQRGGYGGELFF
DNA: TGTGCCAGCAACCAAAGGGGGGGTTATGGCGGGGAGCTGTTTTTT

size: NA
J: TRBJ2-3
D: TRBD2
V: TRBV5-1
CDR3: CASSFRPGLGSATDTQYF
DNA: TGCGCCAGCAGCTTCCGACCGGGACTAGGGAGCGCCACAGATACGCAGTATTTT

size: NA
J: TRBJ2-5
D: NA
V: TRBV9
CDR3: CASSASLGGPGETQYF
DNA: TGTGCCAGCAGCGCGTCCCTAGGAGGCCCCGGGGAGACCCAGTACTTC

size: NA
J: TRBJ2-5
D: NA
V: TRBV7-3
CDR3: CASSLGVVETQYF
DNA: TGTGCCAGCAGCTTAGGAGTGGTAGAGACCCAGTACTTC

size: NA
J: TRBJ2-2
D: TRBD1
V: TRBV7-9
CDR3: CASSLGTGLTGELFF
DNA: TGTGCCAGCAGCTTAGGGACAGGGCTAACCGGGGAGCTGTTTTTT